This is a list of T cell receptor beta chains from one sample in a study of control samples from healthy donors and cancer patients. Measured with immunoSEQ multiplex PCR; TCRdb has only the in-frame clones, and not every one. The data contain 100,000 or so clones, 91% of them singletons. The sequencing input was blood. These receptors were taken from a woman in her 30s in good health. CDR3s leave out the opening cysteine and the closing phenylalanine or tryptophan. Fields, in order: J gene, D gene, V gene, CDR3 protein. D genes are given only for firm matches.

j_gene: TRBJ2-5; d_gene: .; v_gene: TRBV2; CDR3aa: ASSGQETQY
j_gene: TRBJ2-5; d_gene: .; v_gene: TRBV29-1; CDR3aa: SVSLSAAVGETQY
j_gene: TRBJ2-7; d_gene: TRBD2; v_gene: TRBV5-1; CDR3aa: ASSLASGNSYEQY
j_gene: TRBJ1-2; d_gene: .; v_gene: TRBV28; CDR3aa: ASSPFLRGGNYGYT
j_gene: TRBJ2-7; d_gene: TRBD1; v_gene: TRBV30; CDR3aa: AWERGTAPYEQY
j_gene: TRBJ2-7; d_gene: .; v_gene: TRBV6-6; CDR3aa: ASSSQGSYEQY
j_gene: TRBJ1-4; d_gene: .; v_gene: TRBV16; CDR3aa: ASSRGQNEKLF
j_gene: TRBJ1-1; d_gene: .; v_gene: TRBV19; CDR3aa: ASSPGGENTEAF
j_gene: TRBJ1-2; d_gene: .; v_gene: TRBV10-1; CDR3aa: ASSAGTSYGYT
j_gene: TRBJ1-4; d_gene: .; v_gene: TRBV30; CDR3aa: AWSVQGSVNEKLF
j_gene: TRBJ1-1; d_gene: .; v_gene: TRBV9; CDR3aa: ASSVGTLNTEAF
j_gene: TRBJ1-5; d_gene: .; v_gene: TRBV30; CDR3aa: AWSSQLLGNQPQH
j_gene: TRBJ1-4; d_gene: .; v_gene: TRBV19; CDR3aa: ASSRGLEEKLF
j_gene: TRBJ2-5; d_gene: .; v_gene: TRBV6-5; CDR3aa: ATRVDSLKETQY
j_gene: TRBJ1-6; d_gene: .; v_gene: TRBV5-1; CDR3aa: ASSLATMASSYNSPLH
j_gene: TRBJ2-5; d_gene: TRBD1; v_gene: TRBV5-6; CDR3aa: ASSLQGSRETQY
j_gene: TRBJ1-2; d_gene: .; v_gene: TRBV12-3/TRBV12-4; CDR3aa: ASGNDGNYGYT
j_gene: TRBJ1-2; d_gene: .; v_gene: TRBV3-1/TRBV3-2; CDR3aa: ASSHPTAGAPAGGYT
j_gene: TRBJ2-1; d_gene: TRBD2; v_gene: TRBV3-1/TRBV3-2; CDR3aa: ASSQDSGSRNEQF
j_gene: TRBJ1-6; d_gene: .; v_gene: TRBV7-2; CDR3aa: ASSLARDNSPLH
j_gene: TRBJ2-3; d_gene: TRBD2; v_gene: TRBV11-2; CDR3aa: ASSLRSSGDTQY
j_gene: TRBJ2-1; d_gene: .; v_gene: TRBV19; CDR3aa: ASSILRGTSYNEQF
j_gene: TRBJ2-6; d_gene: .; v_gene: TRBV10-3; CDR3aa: AISAPTQGANVLT
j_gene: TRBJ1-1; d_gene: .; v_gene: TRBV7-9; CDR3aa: ASSLMGLSEAF
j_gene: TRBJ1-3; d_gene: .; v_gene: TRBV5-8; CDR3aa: ASSYNRISGNTIY
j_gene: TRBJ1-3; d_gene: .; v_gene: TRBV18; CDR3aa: ASSPPISGNTIY